The 4 T cell receptor beta chains given below trace back to one sample, sequenced in a study of blood T cell repertoires in COVID-19. TCRdb's copy holds only in-frame clones and misses some; the assay was immunoSEQ multiplex PCR. The top ten hold 1% to 1.5% of the sample, which has approximately 180,000 clones, roughly 90% seen once. The sequencing input was PBMCs or T cells enriched from blood (not recorded which). The receptors stem from a human donor with acute COVID-19. The donor label of this sample is uncertain.

This sequence joins TRBV30 and TRBJ1-4, with D tentatively TRBD1 (5 bases). CDR3 length: 16 amino acids. CDR1 is GTSNPN, CDR2 SVGIG, per germline (reference sequence). The ends were cut back, 2 bases at V and 14 bases at J, with 27 bases in the middle. The CDR3 sequence: CAWSYWGGDRRLDLFF. The DNA of the CDR3 is TGTGCCTGGAGTTATTGGGGCGGGGATCGAAGGCTCGACCTGTTTTTT.

This chain connects TRBV4-1 to TRBJ2-3, with D maybe TRBD2 (6 bases). Trimming took 7 bases from V and 2 from J, leaving 13 bases between them. CDR3 length: 14 amino acids. Germline CDR1 reads MGHRA; CDR2 reads YSYEKL. CDR3 bases: TGCGCCAGCACCTCAGCGGGCCCCACAGATACGCAGTATTTT. Translation: CASTSAGPTDTQYF.

The chain combines TRBV4-3 with TRBJ1-6, with D maybe TRBD1 (5 bases). CDR1 LGHNA and CDR2 YSLEER come from the germline V gene. The CDR3 spans 14 residues. The V end lost 0 bases, the J end lost 7 bases, and 7 bases lay between the germline ends. CDR3 loop: CASSQDRGNSPLHF. The CDR3 DNA reads as TGCGCCAGCAGCCAAGATCGGGGGAATTCACCCCTCCACTTT.

The genes are TRBV21-1 and TRBJ1-5; TRBD1 is taken as the D call from the table, unchecked against the DNA. TRBV21-1 is annotated as a pseudogene. The CDR3 spans 17 residues. The CDR3 loop is CASSKGLGQYSNQPQHF. DNA of the CDR3: TGTGCCAGCAGCAAAGGACTCGGACAGTATAGCAATCAGCCCCAGCATTTT.